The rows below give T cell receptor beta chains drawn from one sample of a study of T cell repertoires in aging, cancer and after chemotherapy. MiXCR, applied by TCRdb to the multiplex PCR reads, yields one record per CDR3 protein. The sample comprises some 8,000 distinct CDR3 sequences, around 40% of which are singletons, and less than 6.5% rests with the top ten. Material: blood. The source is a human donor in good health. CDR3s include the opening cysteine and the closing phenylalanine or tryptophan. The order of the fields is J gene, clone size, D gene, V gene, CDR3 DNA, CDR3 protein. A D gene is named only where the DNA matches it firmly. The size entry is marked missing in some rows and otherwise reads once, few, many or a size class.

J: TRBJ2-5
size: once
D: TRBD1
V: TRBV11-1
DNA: TGTGCCAGTAGTTTGGGACAGGGACACCAAGAGACCCAGTACTTC
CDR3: CASSLGQGHQETQYF

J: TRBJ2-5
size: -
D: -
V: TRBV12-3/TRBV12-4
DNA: TGTGCCAGCAGTTTAGGCAGGCTTCTGGCCCAGTACTTC
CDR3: CASSLGRLLAQYF

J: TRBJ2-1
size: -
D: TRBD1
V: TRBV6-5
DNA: TGTGCCAGCAGTTACTCGACGGGACAGGGGTTCGATGAGCAGTTCTTC
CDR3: CASSYSTGQGFDEQFF

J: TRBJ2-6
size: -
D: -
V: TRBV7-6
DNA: TGTGCCAGCAGCTTAGCATACAGGTTTTCTGGGGCCAACGTCCTGACTTTC
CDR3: CASSLAYRFSGANVLTF

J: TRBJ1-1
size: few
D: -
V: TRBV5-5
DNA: TGTGCCAGCAGCTTGGGAGGACACATGAACACTGAAGCTTTCTTT
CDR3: CASSLGGHMNTEAFF

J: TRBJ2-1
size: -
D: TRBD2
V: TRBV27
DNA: TGTACCAGCAGGGATCCTAGCGGGATCTCCTACAATGAGCAGTTCTTC
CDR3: CTSRDPSGISYNEQFF

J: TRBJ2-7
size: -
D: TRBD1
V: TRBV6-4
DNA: TGTGCCAGCAGTGTTGAGGGGACAGGGAGCTCCTACGAGCAGTACTTC
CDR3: CASSVEGTGSSYEQYF

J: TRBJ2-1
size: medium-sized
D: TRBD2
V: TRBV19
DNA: TGTGCCAGTAGTATAGGTCCCGGACTAGACAATGAGCAGTTCTTC
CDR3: CASSIGPGLDNEQFF

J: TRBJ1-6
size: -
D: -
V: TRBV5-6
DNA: TGTGCCAGCAGCTTGGGGGCCCAGGGGAATTCACCCCTCCACTTT
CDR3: CASSLGAQGNSPLHF

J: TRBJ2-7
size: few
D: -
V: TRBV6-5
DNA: TGTGCCAGCAGTTACTCTCGGGCGTCGGGCGAGCAGTACTTC
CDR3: CASSYSRASGEQYF

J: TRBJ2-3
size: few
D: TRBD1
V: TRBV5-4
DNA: TGTGCCAGCAGCTACCGGACAGGGGCAGGCGATACGCAGTATTTT
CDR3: CASSYRTGAGDTQYF

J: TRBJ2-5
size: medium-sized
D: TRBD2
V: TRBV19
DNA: TGTGCCAGTACCAAGCGGGGCCAAGAGACCCAGTACTTC
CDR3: CASTKRGQETQYF

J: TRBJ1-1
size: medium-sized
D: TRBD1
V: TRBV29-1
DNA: TGCAGCGCAATCCGGGACAGGGCCACTGAAGCTTTCTTT
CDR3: CSAIRDRATEAFF

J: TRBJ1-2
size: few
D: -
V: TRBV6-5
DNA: TGTGCCAGCAGTTACTCGAATGGGGACTGGTATGGCTACACCTTC
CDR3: CASSYSNGDWYGYTF

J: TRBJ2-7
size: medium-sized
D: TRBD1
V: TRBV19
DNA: TGTGCCAGTAGGATATGGGACAGGGAGTCCTACGAGCAGTACTTC
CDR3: CASRIWDRESYEQYF

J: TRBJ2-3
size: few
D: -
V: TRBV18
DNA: TGTGCCAGCTCACCTCGGGGCTCTAGCACAGATACGCAGTATTTT
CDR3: CASSPRGSSTDTQYF

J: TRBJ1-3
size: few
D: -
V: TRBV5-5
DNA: TGTGCCAGCAGTCGAGGACAGTCTGGAAACACCATATATTTT
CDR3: CASSRGQSGNTIYF

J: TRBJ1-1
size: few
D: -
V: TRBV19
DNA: TGTGCCAGTAGCCTCAGGGGCGCCAACACTGAAGCTTTCTTT
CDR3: CASSLRGANTEAFF

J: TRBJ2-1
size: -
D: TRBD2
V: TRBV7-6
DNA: TGTGCCAGCAGCTTAGGCCGGACTAGCGGCTTCAATGAGCAGTTCTTC
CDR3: CASSLGRTSGFNEQFF

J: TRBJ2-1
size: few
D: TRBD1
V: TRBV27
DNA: TGTGCCAGCAGTTTATCACAGGGGGCAACGAGTAAGCAGTTCTTC
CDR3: CASSLSQGATSKQFF

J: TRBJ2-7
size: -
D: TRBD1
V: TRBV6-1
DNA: TGTGCCAGCAGTGTACAGGGGACCTACGAGCAGTACTTC
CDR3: CASSVQGTYEQYF

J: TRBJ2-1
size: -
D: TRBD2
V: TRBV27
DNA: TGTGCCAGCAGTGGACCGAAGCGGGGGGTGGTCAAAGGGTCCTACAATGAGCAGTTCTTC
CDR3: CASSGPKRGVVKGSYNEQFF